The T cell receptor beta chain described here comes from a study of blood T cell repertoires in COVID-19. The overall study: Collection of acute and convalescent COVID-19 samples took place in the United States, Italy and Spain. The cDNA or gDNA used as material had been derived from T cells, B-cell-depleted T cells, or PBMCs.

The CDR3 covers 15 residues. V shed 2 bases and J shed 3 bases, with 14 bases lying between them. The germline V gene has CDR1 MNHNS and CDR2 SASEGT. Per the original methods: Amplifying reference gene primers gave estimates of nucleated cell counts. The method was immunoSEQ multiplex PCR; TCRdb's version includes in-frame clones alone and lacks a portion of them. V and J calls and clone size follow that table, whereas D and trimming were derived from the DNA. This table holds about 440,000 clones, 85% to 90% found once. The specimen was peripheral blood. This TCR came from a woman aged 25 to 39 with acute or convalescent COVID-19. The chain joins TRBV6-1 to TRBJ2-7; D gene unclear. The DNA of the CDR3 is TGTGCCAGCAGTGAATCTGGCGGTTTCAACTACGAGCAGTACTTC. Translating it yields CASSESGGFNYEQYF.